Each of the 26 T cell receptor beta chains below was sequenced from the same sample in a study of OX40 agonist ivuxolimab in advanced cancers. The protocol used for the library was the immunoSEQ multiplex PCR assay. TCRdb retrieved this table from immuneACCESS and kept in-frame rearrangements only. Not all clones are present; in checked studies, unresolved V genes account for under half, and no reason is known for the remainder. The sample table records tens of thousands of clones; over 80% of these occur just once. The ten biggest clones cover approximately 4.5% of the sample. The specimen comprised CD4+ or CD8+ T cells sorted from blood, sampled in a trial of the OX40 agonist ivuxolimab. Receptors originate from an adult with an advanced solid tumor such as melanoma, head and neck, liver or kidney cancer.

The rearrangement joins TRBV25-1 to TRBJ2-3, with D tentatively TRBD1 (5 bases). Germline V gene data show CDR1 as MGHDK and CDR2 as SYGVNS. This CDR3 has 15 residues. V dropped 6 bases and J dropped 2 bases, with 15 bases sitting between them. The CDR3 region has the DNA TGTGCCAGCAGAGACACAGGATTCTTCACAGATACGCAGTATTTT. This sequence encodes CASRDTGFFTDTQYF.

This clone was seen just once. The J gene is TRBJ1-5, the V gene TRBV2, with unresolved D. Trimming stripped 2 bases from V and 2 bases from J, with 10 bases between. The CDR3 spans 15 residues. The germline V gene encodes CDR1 SNHLY and CDR2 FYNNEI. CDR3 DNA: TGTGCCAGCAGTGAAATGAGTTACGGCAATCAGCCCCAGCATTTT. Its protein is CASSEMSYGNQPQHF. The full variable domain, its missing parts supplied by reference TRBV2 and TRBJ1-5, is EPEVTQTPSHQVTQMGQEVILRCVPISNHLYFYWYRQILGQKVEFLVSFYNNEISEKSEIFDDQFSVERPDGSNFTLKIRSTKLEDSAMYFCASSEMSYGNQPQHFGDGTRLSIL.

V is TRBV27 and J is TRBJ2-1; TRBD2 agrees at 9 bases. J was trimmed by 9 bases and V by 7 bases; bases with no gene match: 16. Germline V CDR1 and CDR2: MNHEY, SMNVEV (reference sequence). This CDR3 contains 16 residues. CDR3 region: CASITAGGQGDAEQFF. The DNA for the CDR3 is TGTGCCAGCATTACCGCGGGAGGGCAGGGGGACGCTGAGCAGTTCTTC.

In this sample, this clone turned up a few times. The gene calls are TRBV6-1 and TRBJ1-2; unclear D gene. CDR1 is MNHNS, CDR2 SASEGT, per germline. Trimming took 6 bases from V and 5 from J, leaving 13 bases between them. CDR3 size: 13 residues. The CDR3 here is CASRQPTGYGYTF. Written as DNA, the CDR3 is TGTGCCAGCAGACAACCGACGGGGTATGGCTACACCTTC.

This chain uses TRBV28 with TRBJ2-7, with TRBD1 as a possible D gene (5 bases). V was clipped by 6 bases and J by 5 bases, with 23 bases between them. Per the germline V gene, CDR1 is MDHEN and CDR2 is SYDVKM. This CDR3 has 16 amino acids. CDR3 DNA: TGTGCCAGCAGCCGCCCAGACAGTGCCTCCAATCACGAGCAGTACTTC. Encoded protein: CASSRPDSASNHEQYF.

This rearrangement joins TRBV2 to TRBJ2-4; 7 positions agree with TRBD2. The CDR3 is made up of 16 amino acids. Germline assignment: CDR1 SNHLY and CDR2 FYNNEI. With 6 bases clipped from V and 0 bases from J, the junction kept 8 bases outside the gene matches. CDR3 in DNA: TGTGCCAGCAGGGTGGGAGGGGTGGTAGCCAAAAACATTCAGTACTTC. It is translated as CASRVGGVVAKNIQYF.

This sequence joins TRBV2 and TRBJ2-2; D is uncertain. Trimming took 7 bases from V and 6 from J, leaving 15 bases between them. Germline V gives CDR1 SNHLY, CDR2 FYNNEI. The CDR3 sequence is 14 residues long. The CDR3 sequence: CASIVEAGPGELFF. The CDR3 DNA is TGTGCCAGCATCGTGGAAGCTGGGCCCGGGGAGCTGTTTTTT.

The chain has TRBV11-2 and TRBJ2-3; D not resolved. Trimming cost V 5 bases and J 4 bases, with 10 bases left between them. This CDR3 has 13 residues. The germline V gene has CDR1 SGHAT and CDR2 FQNNGV. The CDR3 sequence: CASSPGSPDTQYF. The CDR3, as DNA: TGTGCCAGCAGCCCCGGATCGCCAGATACGCAGTATTTT. Supplemented by reference TRBV11-2 and TRBJ2-3, the full variable domain reads EAGVAQSPRYKIIEKRQSVAFWCNPISGHATLYWYQQILGQGPKLLIQFQNNGVVDDSQLPKDRFSAERLKGVDSTLKIQPAKLEDSAVYLCASSPGSPDTQYFGPGTRLTVL.

Turning to this clone: The identical CDR3 is also encoded by other nucleotide sequences in the sample. The chain carries TRBV28 and TRBJ2-3; D gene ambiguous. The CDR3 is 16 amino acids. With 5 bases removed from V and 0 bases from J, the gap between germline ends came to 15 bases. The germline V gene encodes CDR1 MDHEN and CDR2 SYDVKM. CDR3 nucleotides: TGTGCCAGCAGTACGCTTATCCCCATTAGCACAGATACGCAGTATTTT. It is translated as CASSTLIPISTDTQYF. Complete variable domain (other parts from reference TRBV28 and TRBJ2-3): DVKVTQSSRYLVKRTGEKVFLECVQDMDHENMFWYRQDPGLGLRLIYFSYDVKMKEKGDIPEGYSVSREKKERFSLILESASTNQTSMYLCASSTLIPISTDTQYFGPGTRLTVL.

V is TRBV19 and J is TRBJ2-3, with D possibly TRBD1 on 6 matching bases. This CDR3 is 13 amino acids long. CDR1 is LNHDA and CDR2 is SQIVND in the germline V gene (reference sequence). Deletions cut 7 bases from V and 1 base from J, with 9 bases between. CDR3 DNA sequence: TGTGCCAGTACCCCAGGGGGCACAGATACGCAGTATTTT. Its protein is CASTPGGTDTQYF.

The chain employs TRBV7-8 and TRBJ1-2, with D possibly being TRBD1 (6 bases). In germline, CDR1 is SGHVS, CDR2 FQNEAQ. V lost 5 bases and J lost 8, with 12 bases in between. The CDR3 runs to 12 residues. The CDR3 DNA reads as TGTGCCAGCAGCGCAGGGGTCGACGGCTACACCTTC. Translating it yields CASSAGVDGYTF.

The chain joins TRBV30 to TRBJ2-7; D is unresolved. V was shortened by 4 bases and J by 1 base, with 8 bases between the two germline ends. Germline CDR1 and CDR2: GTSNPN and SVGIG (reference sequence). The CDR3 is 12 residues long. In nucleotides, the CDR3 is TGTGCCTGGACCCCCGGGTCCTACGAGCAGTACTTC. Residues: CAWTPGSYEQYF.

The rearrangement links TRBV6-5 to TRBJ2-1; 7 nucleotides match TRBD1. Germline assignment: CDR1 MNHEY and CDR2 SVGAGI. The CDR3 length is 15 residues. Trimming removed 6 bases from V and 0 bases from J; junction bases left unmatched: 5. CDR3 sequence reads: CASRQGQSSYNEQFF. The CDR3 DNA sequence: TGTGCCAGCAGACAGGGGCAGAGCTCCTACAATGAGCAGTTCTTC.

This chain connects TRBV4-1 to TRBJ2-1; 9 nucleotides align to TRBD1. Germline V gives CDR1 MGHRA, CDR2 YSYEKL. There are 17 residues in the CDR3. Trimming took 3 bases from V and 7 from J; bases not matched to a gene: 13. CDR3 nucleotides: TGCGCCAGCAGCCAGTTCGAAGGACAGGGGTTGAAAAATGAGCAGTTCTTC. Amino acids: CASSQFEGQGLKNEQFF.

The V and J genes are TRBV6-4 and TRBJ2-3, with no clear D. CDR1 and CDR2 (germline): MRHNA, SNTAGT. Deletions cut 6 bases from V and 6 bases from J, with 19 bases between. This CDR3 contains 15 residues. Written as DNA, the CDR3 is TGTGCCAGCAGCACTACCGACTCTATCTTGGATACGCAGTATTTT. Amino acids: CASSTTDSILDTQYF.

The chain combines TRBV18 with TRBJ2-1; TRBD2 matches at 13 bases. Germline CDR1 and CDR2: KGHSH and LQKENI. The CDR3 consists of 15 residues. V shed 6 bases, J shed 4 bases, and the junction held 3 bases outside the gene matches. In DNA form, the CDR3 reads TGTGCCAGCTCGGGACTAGCGGGGAAGTACAATGAGCAGTTCTTC. Its translation is CASSGLAGKYNEQFF.

A word on this clone: The junction departs from the called germline gene at one end, perhaps through a read error. This sequence joins TRBV5-4 and TRBJ2-1, with a weak D call TRBD2 (5 bases). CDR1 SGHNT and CDR2 YYREEE come from the germline V gene (reference sequence). This CDR3 is built from 15 residues. Here the CDR3 reads CASNLEEGIDNEQFF. The CDR3 DNA reads TGTGCCAGCAACTTGGAAGAGGGAATTGACAATGAGCAGTTCTTC. The full variable domain, in which reference TRBV5-4 and TRBJ2-1 provide the parts outside the CDR3, is ETGVTQSPTHLIKTRGQQVTLRCSSQSGHNTVSWYQQALGQGPQFIFQYYREEENGRGNFPPRFSGLQFPNYSSELNVNALELDDSALYLCASNLEEGIDNEQFFGPGTRLTVL.

The chain combines TRBV10-1 with TRBJ2-3; 12 bases are a match to TRBD2. Unmatched junction bases numbered 5, after V lost 8 bases and J lost 2 bases. This CDR3 contains 15 residues. Per the germline V gene, CDR1 is WNHNN and CDR2 is SYGVQD (reference sequence). CDR3 coding DNA: TGCGCCAGCTCTAGGACTAGCGGGGCCACAGATACGCAGTATTTT. This translates into CASSRTSGATDTQYF.

Concerning this clone itself: One junction end does not reproduce the germline sequence, and a read error may be involved. The V gene is TRBV2, the J gene TRBJ2-7, with D perhaps matching TRBD2 (6 bases). CDR1 and CDR2 (germline): SNHLY, FYNNEI. The CDR3 has 15 residues. CDR3 bases: TGTGCCAGCAGACTCCGGGACTCTAGCTCCTACGAGCAGTGCTTC. Residues: CASRLRDSSSYEQCF.

The rearrangement links TRBV4-1 to TRBJ1-6; D not resolved. This CDR3 is built from 18 residues. CDR1 and CDR2 from the germline V gene are MGHRA and YSYEKL. The V and J ends lost 4 bases and 4 bases respectively, with 20 bases between them. The CDR3 sequence: CASSLAPPSISYNSPLHF. In DNA, the CDR3 is TGCGCCAGCAGCCTCGCCCCCCCTTCAATCTCTTATAATTCACCCCTCCACTTT.

This clone was recorded at least ten times. The rearrangement uses TRBV30 and TRBJ1-1; D unresolved. Deletions cut 8 bases from V and 1 base from J, with 8 bases between. Germline CDR1 and CDR2: GTSNPN and SVGIG (reference sequence). The CDR3 length is 11 residues. In nucleotides, the CDR3 is TGTGCCCTTGAGCGGAACACTGAAGCTTTCTTT. Amino acids: CALERNTEAFF.

V and J are TRBV9 and TRBJ2-5; unclear D gene. The germline V gene has CDR1 SGDLS and CDR2 YYNGEE. The ends were cut back, 0 bases at V and 4 bases at J, with 13 bases in the middle. This CDR3 is built from 15 residues. As DNA, the CDR3 is TGTGCCAGCAGCGTAGGCGGCGGCGTGGGAGAGACCCAGTACTTC. Protein sequence: CASSVGGGVGETQYF. Variable domain in full (rest from reference TRBV9 and TRBJ2-5): DSGVTQTPKHLITATGQRVTLRCSPRSGDLSVYWYQQSLDQGLQFLIQYYNGEERAKGNILERFSAQQFPDLHSELNLSSLELGDSALYFCASSVGGGVGETQYFGPGTRLLVL.

This clone occurred once. The chain couples TRBV5-6 to TRBJ1-4, with 9 bases aligning to TRBD1. The CDR3 is 18 amino acids. V trimming: 0 bases; J trimming: 4 bases; junction bases outside the gene matches: 10. Per germline, CDR1 SGHDT and CDR2 YYEEEE. The CDR3 sequence: CASSLGPGQGAYNEKLFF. In DNA, the CDR3 is TGTGCCAGCAGCTTGGGGCCGGGACAGGGAGCTTATAATGAAAAACTGTTTTTT.

This chain connects TRBV28 to TRBJ1-3; D is perhaps TRBD1 (6 bases). CDR3 size: 16 residues. The germline CDR1 and CDR2 sequences are MDHEN and SYDVKM. The ends were cut back, 3 bases at V and 2 bases at J, with 14 bases in the middle. Here the CDR3 reads CASSLKGGSTGNTIYF. The CDR3 DNA reads as TGTGCCAGCAGTTTGAAGGGGGGCTCCACTGGAAACACCATATATTTT.

This clone has more than one count but fewer than ten. The chain joins TRBV6-5 to TRBJ2-7; D unclear. The germline V gene has CDR1 MNHEY and CDR2 SVGAGI. V shed 8 bases and J shed 2 bases, with 13 bases lying between them. The CDR3 covers 13 residues. CDR3 bases: TGTGCCAGCCAGGTGGGTTTCACCTACGAGCAGTACTTC. Protein: CASQVGFTYEQYF.

The J gene is TRBJ2-5, the V gene TRBV9, with D perhaps TRBD2 (6 bases). The CDR3 sequence is 14 residues long. Germline CDR1 reads SGDLS; CDR2 reads YYNGEE. Trimming cost V 2 bases and J 4 bases, with 12 bases left between them. CDR3 sequence (DNA): TGTGCCAGCAGCGTCGGAGGAGGGCTAGAGACCCAGTACTTC. It translates to CASSVGGGLETQYF.